This T cell receptor beta chain was identified during a study of cytomegalovirus exposure and HLA in healthy donors. Whole-study findings and limits: Researchers reported that a few CMV-associated chains were confirmed in vitro as CMV antigen-specific.

PCR involved 60 Vbeta and 13 Jbeta primers. Sequencing was performed with immunoSEQ multiplex PCR; in TCRdb, only in-frame clones are kept and a portion is missing. The data show around 130,000 clones, 80% seen once. Note on this clone: Its antigen is as yet unknown.

The V end lost 0 bases, the J end lost 7 bases, and 16 bases lay between the germline ends. Looked up from germline, CDR1 is SGHTS and CDR2 is YDEGEE. There are 15 residues in the CDR3. The specimen sequenced was PBMCs. The receptor was isolated from a human donor in good health. The rearrangement links TRBV5-8 to TRBJ2-5; no firm D call. The DNA of the CDR3 is TGTGCCAGCAGCTTGGCCAATCGGTTAGCTGGGACCCAGTACTTC. Protein product: CASSLANRLAGTQYF.